A single sample gave rise to the 14 T cell receptor beta chains below, sequenced in a study of beta chain features in type 1 diabetes. Study-level points and caveats: Shorter TCRB CDR3s, moderately but significantly so, marked every one of the four CD4+ subsets in Type 1 diabetes patients.

These receptors' targets are unknown. cDNA synthesis used the whole RNA isolate, giving expressed TCRB sequences. TCRdb's copy holds only in-frame clones and misses some; the assay was immunoSEQ multiplex PCR. This sample has hundreds of thousands of clones, with around 15% found just once. Material: naive CD4+ T cells from blood. The receptors shown here come from a man aged 18 to 29 with type 1 diabetes.

This clone came up a few times. CDR3 in amino acids: CASSPLPGQGLIGTEAFF. As DNA, the CDR3 is TGTGCCAGCAGTCCCTTGCCGGGACAGGGACTCATTGGGACTGAAGCTTTCTTT. V gene TRBV28 combines with J gene TRBJ1-1; 9 bases agree with TRBD1. The CDR3 consists of 18 residues. Germline trimming cut 5 bases from V and 5 bases from J; bases unmatched to any gene: 18. Germline-derived CDR1 and CDR2 are MDHEN and SYDVKM. The full variable domain, its missing parts supplied by reference TRBV28 and TRBJ1-1, is DVKVTQSSRYLVKRTGEKVFLECVQDMDHENMFWYRQDPGLGLRLIYFSYDVKMKEKGDIPEGYSVSREKKERFSLILESASTNQTSMYLCASSPLPGQGLIGTEAFFGQGTRLTVV.

The rearrangement links TRBV9 to TRBJ1-6; D unclear. This CDR3 is 16 amino acids long. CDR1 and CDR2 (germline): SGDLS, YYNGEE. V lost 0 bases and J lost 6, with 13 bases in between. CDR3 DNA: TGTGCCAGCAGCGTAGCACCAAAGCCCTTTAATTCACCCCTCCACTTT. Translation: CASSVAPKPFNSPLHF.

This clone was seen more than once but under ten times. This chain connects TRBV5-1 to TRBJ1-3; tentative D call: TRBD1 (6 bases). Trimming removed 4 bases from V and 0 bases from J, with 8 bases in between. Germline V gives CDR1 SGHRS, CDR2 YFSETQ. The CDR3 is 14 residues long. As DNA, the CDR3 is TGCGCCAGCAGCCGGACAGACTCTGGAAACACCATATATTTT. It specifies CASSRTDSGNTIYF.

The chain joins TRBV18 to TRBJ1-1; D is perhaps TRBD1 (6 bases). The ends were cut back, 2 bases at V and 3 bases at J, with 13 bases in the middle. The CDR3 consists of 15 residues. CDR1 is KGHSH, CDR2 LQKENI, per germline. Here the CDR3 reads CASSPTGLDDTEAFF. The CDR3 bases are TGTGCCAGCTCACCAACAGGGCTCGATGACACTGAAGCTTTCTTT.

The chain joins TRBV30 to TRBJ2-6; 8 nucleotides agree with TRBD1. The CDR3 runs to 14 residues. Germline CDR1 reads GTSNPN; CDR2 reads SVGIG (reference sequence). V lost 4 bases to trimming and J lost 2 bases; unmatched junction nucleotides: 1. The CDR3 here is CAWTGGAGANVLTF. The CDR3 coding sequence is TGTGCCTGGACAGGGGGCGCTGGGGCCAACGTCCTGACTTTC.

The V and J genes are TRBV30 and TRBJ1-2; 9 bases align to TRBD1. The junction had 10 bases not matched to a gene; V was cut back by 3 bases and J by 2 bases. The CDR3 has 16 amino acids. Germline V gives CDR1 GTSNPN, CDR2 SVGIG (reference sequence). The CDR3 reads CAWSPRGTGRNYGYTF. CDR3 nucleotides: TGTGCCTGGAGCCCACGGGGGACAGGGCGAAACTATGGCTACACCTTC.

This clone was seen only a few times. The chain uses TRBV7-3 and TRBJ1-5; D gene uncertain. The CDR3 consists of 16 residues. V was clipped by 1 base and J by 0 bases, with 10 bases between them. Germline assignment: CDR1 SGHTA and CDR2 FQGTGA. This CDR3 is CASSLIGGDSNQPQHF. DNA for the CDR3: TGTGCCAGCAGCTTAATAGGCGGAGATAGCAATCAGCCCCAGCATTTT.

This clone appeared a few times. The chain employs TRBV30 and TRBJ1-5; a possible D gene is TRBD1 (6 bases). The ends were cut back, 0 bases at V and 7 bases at J, with 13 bases in the middle. CDR1 and CDR2 (germline): GTSNPN, SVGIG (reference sequence). This CDR3 comprises 14 residues. This CDR3 is CAWSVLGGEQPQHF. CDR3 DNA: TGTGCCTGGAGTGTACTCGGGGGCGAACAGCCCCAGCATTTT.

This chain uses TRBV5-4 with TRBJ1-6; D gene ambiguous. Germline CDR1 and CDR2: SGHNT and YYREEE (reference sequence). The CDR3 loop spans 13 amino acids. Deletions cut 0 bases from V and 7 bases from J, with 5 bases between. The CDR3 region has the DNA TGTGCCAGCAGCTTGGACAGAAATTCACCCCTCCACTTT. This gives the protein CASSLDRNSPLHF.

This chain joins TRBV21-1 and TRBJ1-6. TRBV21-1 is a listed pseudogene. The CDR3 length is 17 residues. The CDR3 DNA reads as TGTGCCAGCAGCAACCCAAGGGGGACTGACTATAATTCACCCCTCCACTTT. Amino acid sequence: CASSNPRGTDYNSPLHF.

This chain connects TRBV5-4 to TRBJ2-3, with D possibly matching TRBD1 (5 bases). There are 15 residues in the CDR3. The V gene lost 4 bases and the J gene lost 6 bases, with 18 bases spanning the gap. CDR1 is SGHNT, CDR2 YYREEE, per germline (reference sequence). This CDR3 is CASSPTVGVGDTQYF. The CDR3 nucleotides read TGTGCCAGCAGCCCGACAGTTGGGGTTGGGGATACGCAGTATTTT.

This clone was counted a few times. The chain is built from TRBV7-8 and TRBJ2-7; D is undetermined. Trimming stripped 4 bases from V and 0 bases from J, with 19 bases between. There are 17 residues in the CDR3. Germline-derived CDR1 and CDR2 are SGHVS and FQNEAQ. This CDR3 is CASSYTPSERSSYEQYF. The CDR3, as DNA: TGTGCCAGCAGCTATACCCCCAGCGAAAGGAGCTCCTACGAGCAGTACTTC. The variable domain in full, completed from reference TRBV7-8 and TRBJ2-7, reads GAGVSQSPRYKVAKRGQDVALRCDPISGHVSLFWYQQALGQGPEFLTYFQNEAQLDKSGLPSDRFFAERPEGSVSTLKIQRTQQEDSAVYLCASSYTPSERSSYEQYFGPGTRLTVT.

The genes are TRBV7-9 and TRBJ2-3; 8 nucleotides line up with TRBD1. The CDR3 spans 16 residues. With 5 bases clipped from V and 2 bases from J, the junction kept 9 bases outside the gene matches. The germline V gene has CDR1 SEHNR and CDR2 FQNEAQ (reference sequence). In nucleotides, the CDR3 is TGTGCCAGCAGCCCCCCGCGACAGGGGATCACAGATACGCAGTATTTT. Its translation: CASSPPRQGITDTQYF.

The genes are TRBV7-2 and TRBJ2-7; the D gene is possibly TRBD2 (6 bases). This CDR3 has 13 amino acids. Trimming stripped 5 bases from V and 2 bases from J, with 10 bases between. Looked up from germline, CDR1 is SGHTA and CDR2 is FQGNSA. The CDR3 DNA sequence: TGTGCCAGCAGCCCGCGACTAGCCTACGAGCAGTACTTC. Translation gives CASSPRLAYEQYF. Filled out from reference TRBV7-2 and TRBJ2-7, the complete variable domain reads GAGVSQSPSNKVTEKGKDVELRCDPISGHTALYWYRQSLGQGLEFLIYFQGNSAPDKSGLPSDRFSAERTGGSVSTLTIQRTQQEDSAVYLCASSPRLAYEQYFGPGTRLTVT.